These 27 T cell receptor beta chains share one sample of origin, sequenced in a study of cytomegalovirus exposure and HLA in healthy donors. The PCR used 60 Vbeta and 13 Jbeta primers. Repertoires were generated with immunoSEQ multiplex PCR, while TCRdb's copy carries only in-frame clones and drops some. The sample lists 70,000 to 95,000 clones, around 77% occurring once. Input material: PBMCs. The receptors shown here come from a man aged 45-65 years in good health and CMV-seronegative.

J is TRBJ2-2 and V is TRBV30; no clear D. The CDR3 sequence is 14 residues long. Trimming cost V 0 bases and J 4 bases, with 9 bases left between them. The germline gives CDR1 GTSNPN, CDR2 SVGIG (reference sequence). For the CDR3, the DNA is TGTGCCTGGAGTGTACTACACCGCACCGGGGAGCTGTTTTTT. This gives the protein CAWSVLHRTGELFF.

This clone has more than one count but fewer than ten. The chain recombines TRBV5-1 with TRBJ2-1; D might be TRBD1 (6 bases). V lost 4 bases and J 3 bases, leaving 20 bases between the germline ends. CDR3 length: 17 amino acids. Germline lookup yields CDR1 SGHRS and CDR2 YFSETQ. The CDR3: CASSLGYERGGYNEQFF. The DNA for the CDR3 is TGCGCCAGCAGCCTTGGGTATGAGAGAGGGGGCTACAATGAGCAGTTCTTC.

J is TRBJ1-1 and V is TRBV5-1; 7 bases line up with TRBD1. Losses at the gene ends were 5 bases for V and 0 bases for J; bases not matched to a gene: 7. This CDR3 spans 15 amino acids. CDR1 and CDR2 (germline): SGHRS, YFSETQ. CDR3 residues: CASRRPGQMNTEAFF. CDR3 bases: TGCGCCAGCAGACGCCCGGGACAGATGAACACTGAAGCTTTCTTT.

The chain joins TRBV5-1 to TRBJ2-5; a possible D gene is TRBD1 (5 bases). Germline-derived CDR1 and CDR2 are SGHRS and YFSETQ. Trimming left V 0 bases short and J 5 bases short, with 11 bases between. CDR3 length: 14 residues. Written as DNA, the CDR3 is TGCGCCAGCAGCTTGGGACAGCCAAGGGAGACCCAGTACTTC. Residues: CASSLGQPRETQYF.

The chain uses TRBV6-5 and TRBJ2-1, with D maybe TRBD2 (6 bases). V was trimmed by 5 bases and J by 9 bases, leaving 14 bases between them. The germline V gene encodes CDR1 MNHEY and CDR2 SVGAGI. The CDR3 consists of 13 residues. CDR3 nucleotides: TGTGCCAGCAGTGGGACTGGCCCACGTGAGCAGTTCTTC. This encodes CASSGTGPREQFF.

J is TRBJ2-3 and V is TRBV2, with D possibly being TRBD1 (6 bases). CDR3 length: 13 residues. Trimming pared 8 bases from V and 0 bases from J, leaving 9 bases between. The germline V gene encodes CDR1 SNHLY and CDR2 FYNNEI. The CDR3 DNA is TGTGCCAGCGGCGGACAGAGCACAGATACGCAGTATTTT. It codes for CASGGQSTDTQYF.

This chain connects TRBV4-1 to TRBJ2-5, with TRBD2 matching 9 bases. V trimming: 1 base; J trimming: 2 bases; junction bases outside the gene matches: 5. The CDR3 extends over 16 amino acids. Germline V gene data show CDR1 as MGHRA and CDR2 as YSYEKL. The CDR3 sequence is CASSQGSGGAQETQYF. CDR3 sequence (DNA): TGCGCCAGCAGCCAAGGTAGCGGGGGTGCACAAGAGACCCAGTACTTC.

The V gene is TRBV9, the J gene TRBJ2-3, with TRBD2 identical over 7 bases. The V and J ends lost 6 bases and 2 bases, in that order; junction bases with no gene match: 6. The germline gives CDR1 SGDLS, CDR2 YYNGEE. The CDR3 is made up of 14 amino acids. Written as DNA, the CDR3 is TGTGCCAGCAACAAAGCGGGGTACACAGATACGCAGTATTTT. This encodes CASNKAGYTDTQYF.

The V gene is TRBV2, the J gene TRBJ2-5; 8 nucleotides agree with TRBD1. The CDR3 totals 15 residues. Germline CDR1 and CDR2: SNHLY and FYNNEI. J was trimmed by 2 bases and V by 6 bases; bases with no gene match: 8. CDR3 bases: TGTGCCAGCAGCGTGCAGGGGGCCCGGCAAGAGACCCAGTACTTC. It encodes CASSVQGARQETQYF.

V gene TRBV11-3 combines with J gene TRBJ1-1; 8 bases fit TRBD1. CDR1 and CDR2 (germline): SGHNT, YENEEA. The J segment lost 4 bases and the V segment lost 5 bases, leaving 9 bases of the junction unmatched. The CDR3 covers 15 residues. For the CDR3, the DNA is TGTGCCAGCAGCCCTCGACAGGGGATGGGCACTGAAGCTTTCTTT. This translates into CASSPRQGMGTEAFF.

This clone came up a few times. The gene calls are TRBV6-5 and TRBJ2-1; tentatively, D is TRBD2 (5 bases). With 6 bases removed from V and 6 bases from J, the gap between germline ends came to 9 bases. CDR3 size: 12 residues. The germline V gene encodes CDR1 MNHEY and CDR2 SVGAGI. For the CDR3, the DNA is TGTGCCAGCAGCAAGACTACCAATGAGCAGTTCTTC. This gives the protein CASSKTTNEQFF.

Here the CDR3 DNA reads TGTGCCAGTAGTGAAACTAGCGGGGGGGCGAAGGAGCAGTTCTTC. Translation: CASSETSGGAKEQFF. The chain uses TRBV19 and TRBJ2-1; 13 bases fit TRBD2. Trimming removed 5 bases from V and 10 bases from J; junction bases left unmatched: 8. The CDR3 covers 15 residues. Germline CDR1 is LNHDA and CDR2 is SQIVND (reference sequence).

CDR3 bases: TGTGCCAGCAGCTTAGCTATGGGAGTGTGGTCACCCCTCCACTTT. Its translation: CASSLAMGVWSPLHF. The chain joins TRBV7-2 to TRBJ1-6; no firm D call. Trimming pared 0 bases from V and 10 bases from J, leaving 13 bases between. The CDR3 runs to 15 residues. CDR1 and CDR2 (germline): SGHTA, FQGNSA.

Only one count was recorded for this clone. CDR3 DNA: TGTGCCAGCAGCTCCTGGACTAGCGGGGGGGTGGATACGCAGTATTTT. This gives the protein CASSSWTSGGVDTQYF. The chain links TRBV9 to TRBJ2-3, with 15 bases fitting TRBD2. This CDR3 region has 16 residues. Germline lookup yields CDR1 SGDLS and CDR2 YYNGEE. J lost 6 bases, V lost 4 bases, and 6 bases had no gene match.

This rearrangement joins TRBV5-4 to TRBJ2-7; possibly TRBD2 for D (6 bases). CDR1 and CDR2 (germline): SGHNT, YYREEE (reference sequence). This CDR3 comprises 15 residues. V lost 0 bases, J lost 6 bases, and 16 bases lay in between. CDR3 sequence (DNA): TGTGCCAGCAGCTTGGGCCGATTGGGGAGGAGCGAGCAGTACTTC. It translates to CASSLGRLGRSEQYF.

The chain carries TRBV7-2 and TRBJ1-2; the D gene is possibly TRBD1 (6 bases). Germline assignment: CDR1 SGHTA and CDR2 FQGNSA. V was clipped by 0 bases and J by 8 bases, with 13 bases between them. The CDR3 is 14 residues long. The CDR3 is CASSLAWQGLGYTF. DNA for the CDR3: TGTGCCAGCAGCTTAGCGTGGCAGGGGCTCGGCTACACCTTC. The entire variable domain, with the rest obtained from reference TRBV7-2 and TRBJ1-2, is as follows: GAGVSQSPSNKVTEKGKDVELRCDPISGHTALYWYRQSLGQGLEFLIYFQGNSAPDKSGLPSDRFSAERTGGSVSTLTIQRTQQEDSAVYLCASSLAWQGLGYTFGSGTRLTVV.

This sequence joins TRBV5-8 and TRBJ2-5; tentative D call: TRBD1 (6 bases). V lost 0 bases and J lost 3, with 6 bases in between. Germline-derived CDR1 and CDR2 are SGHTS and YDEGEE. The CDR3 has 13 residues. Here the CDR3 reads CASSLDREETQYF. The CDR3 DNA sequence: TGTGCCAGCAGCTTGGACAGGGAAGAGACCCAGTACTTC.

This rearrangement joins TRBV30 to TRBJ2-3; TRBD2 matches 8 bases. This CDR3 region has 15 residues. Germline V gene lookup returns CDR1 GTSNPN and CDR2 SVGIG (reference sequence). Unmatched junction bases numbered 8, after V lost 4 bases and J lost 2 bases. The CDR3 DNA reads as TGTGCCTGGACGAGTCGGGGGGGATTCACAGATACGCAGTATTTT. The encoded protein is CAWTSRGGFTDTQYF.

This clone was detected only a few times. This chain links TRBV21-1 with TRBJ1-4. TRBV21-1 is tagged as a pseudogene. CDR3 size: 13 residues. This chain's CDR3 is CASTTGNNQKLFF. Written as DNA, the CDR3 is TGTGCCAGCACGACCGGGAATAATCAAAAACTGTTTTTT.

This clone was seen a few times. The chain carries TRBV5-1 and TRBJ1-4, with unresolved D. Germline-derived CDR1 and CDR2 are SGHRS and YFSETQ. V lost 4 bases to trimming and J lost 7 bases, with 14 bases between them. This CDR3 is 14 amino acids long. The CDR3 sequence is CASSTPRQPEKLFF. The DNA for the CDR3 is TGCGCCAGCAGCACTCCTCGACAACCTGAAAAACTGTTTTTT.

This clone showed up just a few times. V and J are TRBV2 and TRBJ2-7, with a possible D match to TRBD2 (5 bases). The germline V and J ends were trimmed by 2 bases and 0 bases, with 8 bases remaining between them. Germline CDR1 and CDR2: SNHLY and FYNNEI. There are 14 residues in the CDR3. The CDR3 region has the DNA TGTGCCAGCAGTGAACATGGGAGCTCCTACGAGCAGTACTTC. Translation: CASSEHGSSYEQYF.

The gene calls are TRBV5-6 and TRBJ2-7; D is ambiguous. The germline V and J ends were trimmed by 5 bases and 2 bases, with 20 bases remaining between them. Germline CDR1 is SGHDT and CDR2 is YYEEEE. The CDR3 is 16 amino acids. CDR3 residues: CASSLNRHTLAYEQYF. As DNA, the CDR3 is TGTGCCAGCAGTTTAAACCGACACACGCTGGCCTACGAGCAGTACTTC.

J is TRBJ2-2 and V is TRBV2; possible D gene TRBD1, 6 bases. The CDR3 is 15 residues long. V was pared by 8 bases and J by 4 bases, with 17 bases between. Germline CDR1 and CDR2: SNHLY and FYNNEI. The CDR3 spells CASHIGTLSTGELFF. In DNA form, the CDR3 reads TGTGCCAGCCACATCGGGACACTTAGCACCGGGGAGCTGTTTTTT.

The chain recombines TRBV7-2 with TRBJ2-7; the D is unclear. V dropped 5 bases and J dropped 3 bases, with 14 bases sitting between them. The CDR3 sequence is 14 residues long. The germline gives CDR1 SGHTA, CDR2 FQGNSA. CDR3 DNA: TGTGCCAGCAGCCGAGTAGGAGATATCTACGAGCAGTACTTC. This sequence encodes CASSRVGDIYEQYF.

This rearrangement joins TRBV5-4 to TRBJ1-2; D not certain. Germline values: CDR1 SGHNT, CDR2 YYREEE (reference sequence). This CDR3 region has 12 residues. Trimming left V 5 bases short and J 1 base short, with 6 bases between. As DNA, the CDR3 is TGTGCCAGCAGGGCGGGTAACTATGGCTACACCTTC. Its translation is CASRAGNYGYTF.

The chain recombines TRBV5-4 with TRBJ1-1; 12 bases agree with TRBD1. CDR1 is SGHNT, CDR2 YYREEE, per germline (reference sequence). J was trimmed by 0 bases and V by 1 base; bases with no gene match: 4. This CDR3 has 17 amino acids. CDR3 protein: CASSLKGQGALNTEAFF. The CDR3 region has the DNA TGTGCCAGCAGCTTGAAGGGACAGGGGGCCTTGAACACTGAAGCTTTCTTT. Together with reference TRBV5-4 and TRBJ1-1, the CDR3 gives the full variable domain: ETGVTQSPTHLIKTRGQQVTLRCSSQSGHNTVSWYQQALGQGPQFIFQYYREEENGRGNFPPRFSGLQFPNYSSELNVNALELDDSALYLCASSLKGQGALNTEAFFGQGTRLTVV.

This chain uses TRBV10-1 with TRBJ1-5, with 7 bases that match TRBD1. The CDR3 loop spans 15 amino acids. V lost 7 bases to trimming and J lost 6 bases; unmatched junction nucleotides: 12. The germline V gene encodes CDR1 WNHNN and CDR2 SYGVQD (reference sequence). The CDR3 DNA is TGCGCCAGCAATGGCAAGACAGGGAAGGTTCAGCCCCAGCATTTT. It translates to CASNGKTGKVQPQHF.